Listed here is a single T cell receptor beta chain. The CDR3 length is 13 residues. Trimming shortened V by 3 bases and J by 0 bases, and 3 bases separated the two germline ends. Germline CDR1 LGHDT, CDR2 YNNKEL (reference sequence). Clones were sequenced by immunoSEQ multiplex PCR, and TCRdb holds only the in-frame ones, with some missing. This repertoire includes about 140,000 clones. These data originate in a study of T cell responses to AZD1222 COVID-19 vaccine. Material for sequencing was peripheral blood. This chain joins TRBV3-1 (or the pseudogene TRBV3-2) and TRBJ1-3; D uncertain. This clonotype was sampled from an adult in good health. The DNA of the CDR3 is TGTGCCAGCAGCCACTACTCTGGAAACACCATATATTTT. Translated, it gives CASSHYSGNTIYF.